The source of this T cell receptor beta chain is a study of PD-1 blockade in mismatch repair-deficient tumors. Study-wide results and caveats: Tumor-resident clones, often absent from pretreatment blood, expanded after pembrolizumab and then contracted.

Notes on this clone: Its antigen is still unknown.

The V end lost 4 bases, the J end lost 4 bases, and 10 bases lay between the germline ends. Germline V lookup: CDR1 SNHLY, CDR2 FYNNEI. This CDR3 has 13 amino acids. Some clones are missing from TCRdb's copy, which holds only in-frame ones; the method was immunoSEQ multiplex PCR. The table shows around 50,000 clones, with 77% occurring only once. The specimen comprised PBMCs, sampled before pembrolizumab treatment. The clonotype comes from an adult with mismatch repair-deficient cancer. This chain links TRBV2 with TRBJ2-5; TRBD1 is a possible D gene (5 bases). For the CDR3, the DNA is TGTGCCAGCAGTGTGGGGCTACCAGAGACCCAGTACTTC. Amino acid sequence: CASSVGLPETQYF.